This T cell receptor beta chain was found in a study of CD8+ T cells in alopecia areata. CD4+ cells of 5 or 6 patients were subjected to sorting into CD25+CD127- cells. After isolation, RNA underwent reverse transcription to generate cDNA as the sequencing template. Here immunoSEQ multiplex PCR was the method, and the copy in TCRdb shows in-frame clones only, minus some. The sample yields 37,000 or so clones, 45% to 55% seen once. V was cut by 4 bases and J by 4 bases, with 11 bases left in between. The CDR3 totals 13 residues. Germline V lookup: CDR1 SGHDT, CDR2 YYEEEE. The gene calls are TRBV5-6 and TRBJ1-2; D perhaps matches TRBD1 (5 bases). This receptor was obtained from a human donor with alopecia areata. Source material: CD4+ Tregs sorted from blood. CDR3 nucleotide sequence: TGTGCCAGCAGCCCCCCGGACACCTATGGCTACACCTTC. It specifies CASSPPDTYGYTF.